These 22 T cell receptor beta chains share one sample of origin, sequenced in a study of spatial heterogeneity in lung cancer. Study observations and caveats: Expanded alpha and beta TCR counts within tumors tracked tumor mutation counts.

TCRdb fed the 5' RACE reads into MiXCR, producing one record per CDR3 protein. The sample yields roughly 16,000 distinct CDR3 sequences, about 6.3% seen once. Their recognized antigens are unknown. Indicated time point: sample taken at primary tumor resection. The sequencing here drew on lung tumor tissue, taken at surgery. The receptors here all came from a male donor with early-stage non-small cell lung cancer.

In the case of this clonotype: A read error may produce the germline difference seen at one junction end. A library prepared for alpha chains yielded this beta chain as an off-target read; its size is of little meaning. The chain employs TRBV28 and TRBJ1-5, with D unresolved. Germline V gene data show CDR1 as MDHEN and CDR2 as SYDVKM. The CDR3 has 14 residues. CDR3 nucleotides: TGTGCCAGCAATTTACGAAAGGGCAATCAGCCCCAGCATTTT. The encoded protein is CASNLRKGNQPQHF.

This clonotype was seen at least ten times. This beta chain is a stray read from a library made for alpha chains; its abundance is not meaningful. V is TRBV7-2 and J is TRBJ2-3; TRBD1 aligns across 7 bases. V was clipped by 5 bases and J by 5 bases; unmatched bases: 7. The CDR3 length is 14 residues. Germline lookup yields CDR1 SGHTA and CDR2 FQGNSA. The CDR3 region is CASSTQQGRDTQYF. CDR3 sequence (DNA): TGTGCCAGCAGCACACAACAGGGGAGAGATACGCAGTATTTT.

This clonotype was observed many times. With the library built for alpha chains, this beta chain is off target and its frequency is not meaningful. The CDR3 loop reads CAWSTRGETQYF. CDR3 sequence (DNA): TGTGCCTGGAGTACTAGAGGGGAGACCCAGTACTTC. The chain uses TRBV30 and TRBJ2-5, with a weak D call TRBD2 (5 bases). This CDR3 is built from 12 residues. V lost 2 bases and J lost 5, with 9 bases in between. Germline V lookup: CDR1 GTSNPN, CDR2 SVGIG (reference sequence). The full variable domain, in which reference TRBV30 and TRBJ2-5 provide the parts outside the CDR3, is SQTIHQWPATLVQPVGSPLSLECTVEGTSNPNLYWYRQAAGRGLQLLFYSVGIGQISSEVPQNLSASRPQDRQFILSSKKLLLSDSGFYLCAWSTRGETQYFGPGTRLLVL.

This clonotype is medium-sized within its sample. The library was built for alpha chains, so this beta chain is an off-target read and its size means little. This rearrangement joins TRBV28 to TRBJ2-7; 15 positions agree with TRBD2. Germline V CDR1 and CDR2: MDHEN, SYDVKM. J lost 1 base, V lost 6 bases, and 1 base had no gene match. The CDR3 extends over 15 amino acids. This CDR3 reads CASSGTSGGSYEQYF. Written as DNA, the CDR3 is TGTGCCAGCAGCGGGACTAGCGGGGGGTCCTACGAGCAGTACTTC.

This clonotype was counted many times. This beta chain appears as a stray read in a library generated for alpha chains; its size is not informative. J is TRBJ1-1 and V is TRBV20-1, with 8 bases that match TRBD1. This CDR3 contains 15 residues. Germline V gives CDR1 DFQATT, CDR2 SNEGSKA (reference sequence). V shed 0 bases, J shed 5 bases, and the junction held 8 bases outside the gene matches. The CDR3 sequence: CSARDPDRGRTEAFF. CDR3 DNA sequence: TGCAGTGCTAGAGATCCCGACAGGGGAAGGACTGAAGCTTTCTTT.

Ten or more counts support this clonotype. The library was built for alpha chains, so this beta chain is an off-target read and its size means little. This chain connects TRBV28 to TRBJ2-7; D perhaps matches TRBD1 (6 bases). This CDR3 comprises 16 residues. The germline V gene encodes CDR1 MDHEN and CDR2 SYDVKM. The V gene lost 5 bases and the J gene lost 5 bases, with 22 bases spanning the gap. As DNA, the CDR3 is TGTGCCAGCAGTCCCTTCAGGGGAACTCTCCTCGACGAGCAGTACTTC. Translating it yields CASSPFRGTLLDEQYF.

This clonotype came up a few times. A library prepared for alpha chains yielded this beta chain as an off-target read; its size is of little meaning. This chain uses TRBV27 with TRBJ2-1; 7 nucleotides agree with TRBD2. CDR1 MNHEY and CDR2 SMNVEV come from the germline V gene (reference sequence). The length of the CDR3 is 14 residues. V trimming: 5 bases; J trimming: 8 bases; junction bases outside the gene matches: 9. The CDR3 region is CASSLTTSFDEQFF. The DNA of the CDR3 is TGTGCCAGCAGTCTCACGACTAGCTTCGATGAGCAGTTCTTC.

As for this clonotype: The library was designed around alpha chains, so this beta chain is a stray read whose abundance carries little weight. The chain links TRBV27 to TRBJ2-1, with 12 nucleotides matching TRBD2. The V segment lost 4 bases and the J segment 6 bases; nucleotides outside the gene matches: 1. Germline CDR1 MNHEY, CDR2 SMNVEV (reference sequence). There are 14 residues in the CDR3. DNA for the CDR3: TGTGCCAGCAGTTGGACTAGCGGGACCAATGAGCAGTTCTTC. Encoded protein: CASSWTSGTNEQFF.

There are many counts of this clonotype. Because this beta chain is a stray read in a library intended to capture alpha chains, its abundance should not be given much weight. The chain has TRBV27 and TRBJ2-5, with D tentatively TRBD2 (6 bases). The CDR3 covers 14 residues. Deletions cut 3 bases from V and 0 bases from J, with 8 bases between. Germline V gene sequence: CDR1 MNHEY, CDR2 SMNVEV (reference sequence). The CDR3 DNA is TGTGCCAGCAGTTTCTGGGGGGACCAAGAGACCCAGTACTTC. Protein: CASSFWGDQETQYF.

Ten or more counts support this clonotype. This beta chain was picked up by a library intended for alpha chains and is off target, so its count carries little meaning. The V call is TRBV9, the J call TRBJ2-4, with TRBD1 matching over 7 bases. CDR1 and CDR2 from the germline V gene are SGDLS and YYNGEE. This CDR3 spans 17 amino acids. The trim removed 0 bases at V and 3 bases at J, leaving 9 bases unmatched. This chain's CDR3 is CASSVAGTGVGKNIQYF. Here the CDR3 DNA reads TGTGCCAGCAGCGTAGCTGGTACAGGGGTCGGCAAAAACATTCAGTACTTC.

Points on this clonotype: Within a library made for alpha chains, this beta chain is off target, and its count is uninformative. The J gene is TRBJ2-3, the V gene TRBV18, with D hard to call. Between the trimmed V and J ends, which lost 3 bases and 2 bases, there was a span of 0 bases. This CDR3 spans 11 amino acids. Germline V gene sequence: CDR1 KGHSH, CDR2 LQKENI. Written as DNA, the CDR3 is TGTGCCAGCTCACCCACAGATACGCAGTATTTT. It encodes CASSPTDTQYF.

This clonotype has ten or more counts. Because the library targeted alpha chains, this beta chain is an off-target read whose size means little. The J gene is TRBJ2-5, the V gene TRBV10-3, with D perhaps being TRBD1 or TRBD2 (5 bases each). This CDR3 has 14 residues. The V end lost 6 bases, the J end lost 2 bases, and 13 bases lay between the germline ends. In germline, CDR1 is ENHRY, CDR2 SYGVKD. The CDR3 reads CAISPGTVQETQYF. CDR3 DNA: TGTGCCATCAGCCCCGGGACGGTTCAAGAGACCCAGTACTTC.

Remarks on this clonotype: This beta chain is a stray sequence in a library constructed for alpha chains; its clone size is not meaningful. This chain connects TRBV7-8 to TRBJ1-2; D perhaps matches TRBD1 (5 bases). V lost 4 bases and J lost 8, with 11 bases in between. The CDR3 extends over 12 amino acids. Per the germline V gene, CDR1 is SGHVS and CDR2 is FQNEAQ. CDR3 in amino acids: CASSSADRGYTF. The CDR3 DNA sequence: TGTGCCAGCAGCTCGGCCGACAGAGGCTACACCTTC.

This clonotype was counted many times. This beta chain is a stray sequence in a library constructed for alpha chains; its clone size is not meaningful. The gene calls are TRBV12-3 or TRBV12-4 and TRBJ1-1, with D tentatively TRBD1 (6 bases). The CDR3 loop spans 13 amino acids. Trimming removed 7 bases from V and 4 bases from J, with 13 bases in between. The CDR3 is CASTWDMGTEAFF. The CDR3 coding sequence is TGTGCCAGCACCTGGGACATGGGCACTGAAGCTTTCTTT.

This clonotype was found many times. The library was prepared for alpha chains; this beta chain is a stray read, so its frequency means little. The chain employs TRBV27 and TRBJ1-2; the D gene is possibly TRBD1 (5 bases). The germline V and J ends were trimmed by 2 bases and 3 bases, with 7 bases remaining between them. Germline loops: CDR1 MNHEY, CDR2 SMNVEV (reference sequence). The CDR3 covers 13 residues. CDR3 coding DNA: TGTGCCAGCAGTTTAAAGGGGTACTATGGCTACACCTTC. Encoded protein: CASSLKGYYGYTF.

Concerning this clonotype itself: The size of this beta chain means little, since it is a stray read in a library made for alpha chains. V usage is TRBV2 and J usage is TRBJ1-5; maybe TRBD1 (5 bases). The CDR3 has 15 amino acids. V lost 6 bases and J lost 6, with 18 bases in between. Germline V gives CDR1 SNHLY, CDR2 FYNNEI. The CDR3 region has the DNA TGTGCCAGCAGACCTGAAGCAGGGTACGGTCAGCCCCAGCATTTT. The encoded protein is CASRPEAGYGQPQHF.

The count of this clonotype is one. The library was built for alpha chains, so this beta chain is an off-target read and its size means little. J is TRBJ2-5 and V is TRBV2; no firm D call. Trimming took off 5 bases at V and 5 bases at J, with 9 bases between the two ends. Germline-derived CDR1 and CDR2 are SNHLY and FYNNEI. This CDR3 region has 12 residues. The CDR3 here is CASSREAETQYF. CDR3 nucleotide sequence: TGTGCCAGCAGTCGTGAAGCGGAGACCCAGTACTTC.

Judged by abundance, this clonotype is medium-sized. The size of this beta chain means little, since it is a stray read in a library made for alpha chains. The chain links TRBV20-1 to TRBJ2-7; 7 positions agree with TRBD2. V lost 2 bases to trimming and J lost 7 bases; unmatched junction nucleotides: 2. CDR1 and CDR2 (germline): DFQATT, SNEGSKA (reference sequence). The length of the CDR3 is 11 residues. CDR3 coding DNA: TGCAGTGCTAGAAGGGAGGGTGAGCAGTACTTC. It yields the protein CSARREGEQYF.

This clonotype has more than one count but fewer than ten. This beta chain is a stray read from a library made for alpha chains; its abundance is not meaningful. V usage is TRBV18 and J usage is TRBJ1-1; D ambiguous. V was cut by 2 bases and J by 6 bases, with 10 bases left in between. The CDR3 is made up of 13 amino acids. CDR1 and CDR2 from the germline V gene are KGHSH and LQKENI. The CDR3 region is CASSPRQEAEAFF. In nucleotides, the CDR3 is TGTGCCAGCTCACCAAGACAAGAGGCTGAAGCTTTCTTT.

This clonotype was found many times. A library made for alpha chains picked up this beta chain off target, so its size means little. The V gene is TRBV28, the J gene TRBJ1-5, with D hard to call. V was trimmed by 8 bases and J by 4 bases, leaving 18 bases between them. CDR1 and CDR2 from the germline V gene are MDHEN and SYDVKM. This CDR3 has 15 amino acids. The CDR3, as DNA: TGTGCCAGCCGGTCTATGGGTACTTCTAATCAGCCCCAGCATTTT. Protein product: CASRSMGTSNQPQHF.

This clonotype was picked up many times. This beta chain is an unintended read in a library built for alpha chains; its size means little. The V gene is TRBV6-2 or TRBV6-3, the J gene TRBJ1-2; TRBD1 aligns across 8 bases. V lost 2 bases and J lost 2; bases outside the gene matches: 10. The CDR3 has 17 amino acids. CDR1 is MNHEY, CDR2 SVGEGT, per germline. The CDR3 bases are TGTGCCAGCAGTTACGACAGGGGAGGACCGGGAAACTATGGCTACACCTTC. Its protein is CASSYDRGGPGNYGYTF.

By sample share, this clonotype is medium-sized (0.01 to 0.1%). This beta chain is a stray sequence in a library constructed for alpha chains; its clone size is not meaningful. The chain carries TRBV5-4 and TRBJ2-3, with a possible D match to TRBD2 (6 bases). Germline CDR1 SGHNT, CDR2 YYREEE (reference sequence). CDR3 length: 14 amino acids. V was trimmed by 0 bases and J by 1 base, leaving 6 bases between them. This CDR3 reads CASSLGRGTDTQYF. As DNA, the CDR3 is TGTGCCAGCAGCTTGGGGAGGGGCACAGATACGCAGTATTTT. The full variable domain, its missing parts supplied by reference TRBV5-4 and TRBJ2-3, is ETGVTQSPTHLIKTRGQQVTLRCSSQSGHNTVSWYQQALGQGPQFIFQYYREEENGRGNFPPRFSGLQFPNYSSELNVNALELDDSALYLCASSLGRGTDTQYFGPGTRLTVL.